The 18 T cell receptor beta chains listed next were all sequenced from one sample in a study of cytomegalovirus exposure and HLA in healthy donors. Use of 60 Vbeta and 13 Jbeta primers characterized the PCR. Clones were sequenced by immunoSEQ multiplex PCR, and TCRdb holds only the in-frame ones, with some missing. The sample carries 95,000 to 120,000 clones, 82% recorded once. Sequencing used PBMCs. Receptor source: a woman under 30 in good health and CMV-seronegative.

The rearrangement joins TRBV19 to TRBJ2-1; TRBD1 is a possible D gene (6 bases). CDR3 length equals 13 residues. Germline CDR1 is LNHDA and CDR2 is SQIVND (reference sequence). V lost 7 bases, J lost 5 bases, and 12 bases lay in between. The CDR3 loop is CASNEGVHNEQFF. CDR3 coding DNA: TGTGCCAGTAACGAGGGGGTCCACAATGAGCAGTTCTTC.

CDR3 in amino acids: CASSLGAVAGGEQFF. CDR3 in DNA: TGTGCCAGCAGCTTAGGTGCTGTAGCGGGGGGTGAGCAGTTCTTC. The gene calls are TRBV7-9 and TRBJ2-1; TRBD2 matches 10 bases. Germline CDR1 is SEHNR and CDR2 is FQNEAQ (reference sequence). The CDR3 is made up of 15 amino acids. V lost 1 base, J lost 9 bases, and 6 bases stayed unmatched.

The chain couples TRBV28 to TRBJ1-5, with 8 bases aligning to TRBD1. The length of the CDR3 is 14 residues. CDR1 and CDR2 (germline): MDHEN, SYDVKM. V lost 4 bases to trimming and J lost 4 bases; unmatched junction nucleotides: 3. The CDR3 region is CASSSGGANQPQHF. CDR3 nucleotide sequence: TGTGCCAGCAGTTCAGGGGGCGCGAATCAGCCCCAGCATTTT.

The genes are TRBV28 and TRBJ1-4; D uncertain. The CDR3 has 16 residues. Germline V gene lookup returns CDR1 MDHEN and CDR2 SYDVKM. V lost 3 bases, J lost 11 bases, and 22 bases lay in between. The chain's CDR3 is CASSFPAGIPSEKLFF. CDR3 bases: TGTGCCAGCAGTTTCCCCGCCGGGATCCCTTCTGAGAAACTGTTTTTT.

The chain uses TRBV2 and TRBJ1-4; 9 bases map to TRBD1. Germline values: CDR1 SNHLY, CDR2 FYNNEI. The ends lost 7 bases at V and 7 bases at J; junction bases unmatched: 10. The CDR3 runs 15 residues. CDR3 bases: TGTGCCAGCATCGGACAGGGGCAGGGGAGTGAAAAACTGTTTTTT. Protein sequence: CASIGQGQGSEKLFF.

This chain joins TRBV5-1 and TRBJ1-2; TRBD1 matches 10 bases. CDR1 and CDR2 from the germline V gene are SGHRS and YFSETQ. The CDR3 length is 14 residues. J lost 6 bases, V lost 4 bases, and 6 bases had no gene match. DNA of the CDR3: TGCGCCAGCAGCGATCGACAGGGGGCGCATGGCTACACCTTC. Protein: CASSDRQGAHGYTF.

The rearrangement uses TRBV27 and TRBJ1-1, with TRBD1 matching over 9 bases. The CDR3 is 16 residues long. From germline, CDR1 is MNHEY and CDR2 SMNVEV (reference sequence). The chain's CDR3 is CGRERTGDHLNTEAFF. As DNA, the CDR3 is TGTGGGAGAGAACGGACAGGGGACCACTTGAACACTGAAGCTTTCTTT.

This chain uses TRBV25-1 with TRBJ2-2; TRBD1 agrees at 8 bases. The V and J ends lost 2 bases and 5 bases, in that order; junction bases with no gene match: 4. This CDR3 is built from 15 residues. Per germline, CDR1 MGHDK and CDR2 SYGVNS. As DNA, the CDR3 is TGTGCCAGCAGTGAACCGGACAGGGAGACCGGGGAGCTGTTTTTT. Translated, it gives CASSEPDRETGELFF. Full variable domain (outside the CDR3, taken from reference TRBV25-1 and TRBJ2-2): EADIYQTPRYLVIGTGKKITLECSQTMGHDKMYWYQQDPGMELHLIHYSYGVNSTEKGDLSSESTVSRIRTEHFPLTLESARPSHTSQYLCASSEPDRETGELFFGEGSRLTVL.

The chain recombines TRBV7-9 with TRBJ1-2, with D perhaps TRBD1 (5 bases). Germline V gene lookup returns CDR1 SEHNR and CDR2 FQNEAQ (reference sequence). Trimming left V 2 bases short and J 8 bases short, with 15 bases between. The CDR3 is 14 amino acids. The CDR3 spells CASSLQGPLWGYTF. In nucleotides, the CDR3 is TGTGCCAGCAGCTTACAGGGTCCTCTCTGGGGCTACACCTTC. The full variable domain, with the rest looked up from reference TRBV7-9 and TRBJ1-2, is DTGVSQNPRHKITKRGQNVTFRCDPISEHNRLYWYRQTLGQGPEFLTYFQNEAQLEKSRLLSDRFSAERPKGSFSTLEIQRTEQGDSAMYLCASSLQGPLWGYTFGSGTRLTVV.

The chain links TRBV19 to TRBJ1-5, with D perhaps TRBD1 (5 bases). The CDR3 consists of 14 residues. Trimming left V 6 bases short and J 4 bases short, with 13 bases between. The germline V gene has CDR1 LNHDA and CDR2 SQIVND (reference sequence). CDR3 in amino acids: CASSRIGGNQPQHF. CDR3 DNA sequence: TGTGCCAGTAGCCGTATCGGGGGTAATCAGCCCCAGCATTTT.

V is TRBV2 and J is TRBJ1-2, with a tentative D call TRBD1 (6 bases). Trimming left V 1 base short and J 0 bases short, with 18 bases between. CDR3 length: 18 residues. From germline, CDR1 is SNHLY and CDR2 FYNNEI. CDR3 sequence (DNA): TGTGCCAGCAGTGAAGGGGAGGGGGGCTGGGGCCCTAACTATGGCTACACCTTC. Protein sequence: CASSEGEGGWGPNYGYTF.

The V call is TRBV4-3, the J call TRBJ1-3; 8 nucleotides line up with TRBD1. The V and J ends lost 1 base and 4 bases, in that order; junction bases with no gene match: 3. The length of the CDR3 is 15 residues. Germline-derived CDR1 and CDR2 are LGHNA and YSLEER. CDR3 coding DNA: TGCGCCAGCAGCCAAGTTTGGGACAGGGGAAACACCATATATTTT. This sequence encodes CASSQVWDRGNTIYF.

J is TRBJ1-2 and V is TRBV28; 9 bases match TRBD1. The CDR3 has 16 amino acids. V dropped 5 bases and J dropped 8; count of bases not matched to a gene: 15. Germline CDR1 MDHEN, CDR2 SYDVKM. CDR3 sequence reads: CASSVLTGTGLEGYTF. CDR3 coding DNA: TGTGCCAGCAGTGTACTAACGGGGACAGGGCTGGAGGGCTACACCTTC.

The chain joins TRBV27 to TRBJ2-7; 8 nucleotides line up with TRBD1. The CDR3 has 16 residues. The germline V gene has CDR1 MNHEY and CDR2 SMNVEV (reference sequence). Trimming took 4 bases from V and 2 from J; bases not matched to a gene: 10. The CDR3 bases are TGTGCCAGCAGTTGGTCCCGGGACAGGAATCCCTACGAGCAGTACTTC. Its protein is CASSWSRDRNPYEQYF.

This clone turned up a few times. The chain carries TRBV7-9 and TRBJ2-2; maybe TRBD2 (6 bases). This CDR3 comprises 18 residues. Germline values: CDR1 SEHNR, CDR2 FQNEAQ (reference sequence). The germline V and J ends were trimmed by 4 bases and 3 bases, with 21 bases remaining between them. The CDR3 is CASSYRDFVGSYTGELFF. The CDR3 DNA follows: TGTGCCAGCAGCTACCGGGACTTTGTGGGGAGTTACACCGGGGAGCTGTTTTTT.

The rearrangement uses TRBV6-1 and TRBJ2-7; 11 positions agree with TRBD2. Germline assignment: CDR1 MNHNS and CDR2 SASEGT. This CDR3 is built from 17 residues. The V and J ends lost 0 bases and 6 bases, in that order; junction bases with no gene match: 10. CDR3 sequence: CASSEAPPGLAASEQYV. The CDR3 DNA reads TGTGCCAGCAGTGAAGCCCCTCCGGGACTAGCGGCATCCGAGCAGTACGTC.

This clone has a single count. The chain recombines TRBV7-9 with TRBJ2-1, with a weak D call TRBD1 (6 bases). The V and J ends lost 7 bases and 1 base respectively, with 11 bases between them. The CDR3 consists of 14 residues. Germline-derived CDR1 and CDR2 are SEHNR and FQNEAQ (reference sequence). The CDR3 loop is CASTPTGSYNEQFF. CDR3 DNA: TGTGCCAGCACCCCTACAGGGTCCTACAATGAGCAGTTCTTC.

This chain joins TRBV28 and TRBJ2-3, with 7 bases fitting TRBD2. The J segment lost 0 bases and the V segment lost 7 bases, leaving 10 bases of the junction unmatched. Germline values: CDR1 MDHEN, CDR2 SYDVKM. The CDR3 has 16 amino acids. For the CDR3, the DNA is TGTGCCAGCAACTCCCGGCGGGGGAAGAGCACAGATACGCAGTATTTT. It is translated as CASNSRRGKSTDTQYF.